The rows below give T cell receptor beta chains drawn from one sample of a study of control samples from healthy donors and cancer patients. TCRdb's table, derived via immunoSEQ multiplex PCR, lists solely in-frame clones and lacks some. The sample lists some 120,000 clones; 90% to 95% were seen once. Input material: PBMCs. These TCRs come from a man aged 45-65 years with head and neck cancer. CDR3s include the opening cysteine and the closing phenylalanine or tryptophan. Each record gives: J gene, V gene, clone size, D gene, CDR3 protein, CDR3 DNA. D genes are given only for firm matches. Where a row states a size, it is once, few, many or the class of an expanded clone; other rows omit it.

TRBJ1-2	TRBV6-2/TRBV6-3	-	-	CASSQGFNYGYTF	TGTGCCAGCAGTCAAGGGTTTAACTATGGCTACACCTTC
TRBJ2-3	TRBV9	-	TRBD2	CASSVVSGTSGASLQYF	TGTGCCAGCAGCGTAGTTAGTGGGACTAGCGGGGCCTCCCTGCAGTATTTT
TRBJ2-7	TRBV24-1	-	-	CATSDRMETYEQYF	TGTGCCACCAGTGACCGCATGGAGACCTACGAGCAGTACTTC
TRBJ1-1	TRBV6-5	-	TRBD1	CASSWDRGHTEAFF	TGTGCCAGCAGCTGGGACAGGGGGCACACTGAAGCTTTCTTT
TRBJ2-2	TRBV7-3	-	TRBD1	CASSSAGGQNTGELFF	TGTGCCAGCAGCTCGGCAGGGGGCCAGAACACCGGGGAGCTGTTTTTT
TRBJ2-7	TRBV7-2	-	-	CASSLNTGDEQYF	TGTGCCAGCAGCTTAAACACCGGGGACGAGCAGTACTTC
TRBJ2-4	TRBV6-2/TRBV6-3	few	-	CASGPSRTKNIQYF	TGTGCCAGCGGCCCCTCGCGGACCAAAAACATTCAGTACTTC
TRBJ1-5	TRBV27	-	-	CASRIRQGSGQPQHF	TGTGCCAGCAGGATCCGGCAGGGGTCGGGGCAGCCCCAGCATTTT
TRBJ2-1	TRBV3-1/TRBV3-2	-	-	CASSYFGGHEQFF	TGTGCCAGCAGCTATTTCGGGGGTCATGAGCAGTTCTTC
TRBJ2-1	TRBV11-2	-	TRBD2	CASSSSGGTYNEQFF	TGTGCCAGCAGTTCTAGCGGGGGTACGTACAATGAGCAGTTCTTC
TRBJ2-2	TRBV4-1	once	-	CASSQGVVGLTGELFF	TGCGCCAGCAGCCAGGGAGTCGTGGGGCTTACCGGGGAGCTGTTTTTT